The 32 T cell receptor beta chains listed next were all sequenced from one sample in a study of blood T cell repertoires in COVID-19. Profiled with immunoSEQ multiplex PCR; TCRdb holds only in-frame clones, not every one. The sample consists of about 71,000 clones, approximately 89% of them appearing once. Sequencing was done on a sample of peripheral blood. Receptors were obtained from a human donor in a cohort sampled during active COVID-19.

The chain carries TRBV7-2 and TRBJ1-4; TRBD1 is a possible D gene (5 bases). With 2 bases removed from V and 0 bases from J, the gap between germline ends came to 10 bases. CDR1 and CDR2 (germline): SGHTA, FQGNSA. CDR3 length: 16 amino acids. The CDR3 spells CASSLRTPTTNEKLFF. The DNA of the CDR3 is TGTGCCAGCAGCTTAAGGACACCTACAACTAATGAAAAACTGTTTTTT.

The V and J genes are TRBV7-2 and TRBJ1-3; the D gene is possibly TRBD1 (5 bases). Trimming left V 5 bases short and J 2 bases short, with 10 bases between. This CDR3 has 14 amino acids. Germline-derived CDR1 and CDR2 are SGHTA and FQGNSA. CDR3 in amino acids: CASSRGAAGNTIYF. The DNA of the CDR3 is TGTGCCAGCAGCAGGGGTGCTGCTGGAAACACCATATATTTT.

The gene calls are TRBV18 and TRBJ2-3, with TRBD2 identical over 8 bases. In germline, CDR1 is KGHSH, CDR2 LQKENI. V lost 6 bases to trimming and J lost 1 base; unmatched junction nucleotides: 3. The CDR3 contains 14 residues. The CDR3 DNA reads as TGTGCCAGCTCCCCGGGGGGGGGCACAGATACGCAGTATTTT. Its translation: CASSPGGGTDTQYF.

This clone came up a few times. V is TRBV29-1 and J is TRBJ2-1, with 12 bases identical to TRBD1. The germline CDR1 and CDR2 sequences are SQVTM and ANQGSEA. The CDR3 loop spans 13 amino acids. Trimming took 6 bases from V and 7 from J; bases not matched to a gene: 4. CDR3 nucleotide sequence: TGCAGCGTGGGACAGGGGGCAGTTAATGAGCAGTTCTTC. Encoded protein: CSVGQGAVNEQFF.

This clone is medium-sized by share. The chain is built from TRBV28 and TRBJ1-3, with D hard to call. Trimming pared 2 bases from V and 0 bases from J, leaving 11 bases between. CDR3 length: 16 amino acids. Germline CDR1 is MDHEN and CDR2 is SYDVKM. This CDR3 reads CASSLDGGSSGNTIYF. The CDR3 DNA reads TGTGCCAGCAGTTTAGACGGCGGGAGCTCTGGAAACACCATATATTTT.

This chain joins TRBV4-2 and TRBJ1-2, with 7 bases matching TRBD1. The germline CDR1 and CDR2 sequences are LGHNA and YNFKEQ. V shed 1 base, J shed 2 bases, and the junction held 1 base outside the gene matches. The CDR3 has 14 residues. Here the CDR3 DNA reads TGTGCCAGCAGCCAAGGGACAGGAAACTATGGCTACACCTTC. Its protein is CASSQGTGNYGYTF.

The chain is built from TRBV28 and TRBJ1-6; a possible D gene is TRBD1 (5 bases). Trimming pared 8 bases from V and 8 bases from J, leaving 13 bases between. Looked up from germline, CDR1 is MDHEN and CDR2 is SYDVKM. The CDR3 loop spans 13 amino acids. CDR3 amino acids: CASYGGGHSPLHF. The CDR3 DNA reads as TGTGCCAGCTACGGGGGGGGTCATTCACCCCTCCACTTT.

The CDR3 region is CASSAGTGSTEAFF. The CDR3 region has the DNA TGTGCCAGCAGCGCCGGGACAGGAAGCACTGAAGCTTTCTTT. The chain couples TRBV9 to TRBJ1-1, with 8 bases fitting TRBD1. Trimming took 3 bases from V and 4 from J; bases not matched to a gene: 5. Germline V CDR1 and CDR2: SGDLS, YYNGEE. The CDR3 extends over 14 amino acids.

The rearrangement links TRBV10-1 to TRBJ2-2; 9 bases align to TRBD1. CDR1 WNHNN and CDR2 SYGVQD come from the germline V gene (reference sequence). Unmatched junction bases numbered 7, after V lost 0 bases and J lost 14 bases. The CDR3 runs 14 residues. CDR3 sequence: CASSESDGTGKLFF. CDR3 coding DNA: TGCGCCAGCAGTGAGTCTGACGGGACAGGGAAACTGTTTTTT.

This clone is labeled as medium-sized. The rearrangement links TRBV15 to TRBJ2-3; 7 positions agree with TRBD2. V lost 8 bases to trimming and J lost 3 bases; unmatched junction nucleotides: 11. The CDR3 has 15 amino acids. Germline CDR1 and CDR2: LNHNV and YYDKDF (reference sequence). CDR3 in amino acids: CATHRGVTTTDTQYF. In DNA form, the CDR3 reads TGTGCCACCCATCGGGGGGTTACCACGACAGATACGCAGTATTTT.

The chain couples TRBV14 to TRBJ1-2; D is undetermined. Per the germline V gene, CDR1 is SGHDN and CDR2 is FVKESK. V was cut by 1 base and J by 7 bases, with 10 bases left in between. The CDR3 runs 13 residues. The CDR3: CASSQASGGGYTF. Written as DNA, the CDR3 is TGTGCCAGCAGCCAAGCTAGTGGAGGTGGCTACACCTTC.

The chain joins TRBV7-2 to TRBJ2-7; 8 nucleotides line up with TRBD1. The CDR3 covers 14 residues. CDR1 is SGHTA, CDR2 FQGNSA, per germline. Trimming took 4 bases from V and 7 from J; bases not matched to a gene: 9. The CDR3 spells CASSSRQGPGEQYF. CDR3 sequence (DNA): TGTGCCAGCAGCTCCAGACAGGGGCCGGGGGAGCAGTACTTC.

The chain recombines TRBV5-1 with TRBJ2-1; perhaps TRBD2 as D (5 bases). V was cut by 0 bases and J by 2 bases, with 9 bases left in between. The CDR3 runs to 15 residues. CDR1 and CDR2 from the germline V gene are SGHRS and YFSETQ. For the CDR3, the DNA is TGCGCCAGCAGCTTGGGGGAGTTCCCCTACAATGAGCAGTTCTTC. This translates into CASSLGEFPYNEQFF.

The chain combines TRBV28 with TRBJ2-7; 7 bases map to TRBD1. CDR3 size: 16 residues. Germline V lookup: CDR1 MDHEN, CDR2 SYDVKM. With 1 base clipped from V and 5 bases from J, the junction kept 11 bases outside the gene matches. CDR3 sequence (DNA): TGTGCCAGCAGTTTATTCGGGCACAGGGGCTTCGACGAGCAGTACTTC. This sequence encodes CASSLFGHRGFDEQYF.

This chain uses TRBV2 with TRBJ1-6; TRBD1 is a possible D gene (6 bases). V shed 5 bases and J shed 8 bases, with 16 bases lying between them. The CDR3 consists of 15 residues. The V gene's germline CDR1 is SNHLY and CDR2 FYNNEI. The CDR3 sequence is CASSRTVRADSPLHF. In DNA form, the CDR3 reads TGTGCCAGCAGTCGGACAGTTCGGGCAGATTCACCCCTCCACTTT.

The V and J genes are TRBV6-5 and TRBJ1-1; weak D call: TRBD1 (5 bases). Deletions cut 7 bases from V and 0 bases from J, with 12 bases between. CDR1 and CDR2 (germline): MNHEY, SVGAGI. The CDR3 covers 14 residues. The CDR3 coding sequence is TGTGCCAGCAACCCCTGGGGCCTGAACACTGAAGCTTTCTTT. It translates to CASNPWGLNTEAFF.

The gene calls are TRBV27 and TRBJ1-5, with D possibly being TRBD1 (6 bases). Trimming took 5 bases from V and 6 from J, leaving 17 bases between them. CDR1 and CDR2 from the germline V gene are MNHEY and SMNVEV (reference sequence). The CDR3 spans 15 residues. CDR3 loop: CASSPKYRASQPQHF. CDR3 bases: TGTGCCAGCAGTCCGAAATACAGGGCTAGTCAGCCCCAGCATTTT.

The sample holds one count of this clone. The rearrangement uses TRBV11-2 and TRBJ2-7, with D tentatively TRBD1 (6 bases). This CDR3 spans 14 amino acids. Germline assignment: CDR1 SGHAT and CDR2 FQNNGV. V lost 5 bases to trimming and J lost 2 bases, with 13 bases between them. The DNA for the CDR3 is TGTGCCAGCAGCCGTACGACAGGCCCCTACGAGCAGTACTTC. It encodes CASSRTTGPYEQYF.

The rearrangement uses TRBV18 and TRBJ2-2; 7 bases map to TRBD1. The CDR3 is made up of 16 amino acids. J lost 4 bases, V lost 4 bases, and 9 bases had no gene match. CDR1 KGHSH and CDR2 LQKENI come from the germline V gene. The CDR3 sequence: CASSQRQGTGTGELFF. The CDR3 DNA reads TGTGCCAGCTCACAGAGACAGGGAACGGGCACCGGGGAGCTGTTTTTT.

V gene TRBV2 combines with J gene TRBJ2-3, with TRBD2 matching over 10 bases. The germline V gene encodes CDR1 SNHLY and CDR2 FYNNEI. This CDR3 spans 16 amino acids. Trimming cost V 7 bases and J 0 bases; bases outside gene matches: 7. Here the CDR3 DNA reads TGTGCCAGCAACCGACTAGCGGGCCATAGCACAGATACGCAGTATTTT. Protein product: CASNRLAGHSTDTQYF.

The rearrangement uses TRBV2 and TRBJ2-7, with D perhaps matching TRBD1 (7 bases). The CDR3 consists of 12 residues. Germline V gene data show CDR1 as SNHLY and CDR2 as FYNNEI. Trimming pared 4 bases from V and 6 bases from J, leaving 10 bases between. The CDR3, as DNA: TGTGCCAGCAGTGTCCAGGGGGGCGAGCAGTACTTC. It codes for CASSVQGGEQYF.

The V call is TRBV25-1, the J call TRBJ1-3, with D perhaps TRBD1 (5 bases). Germline V lookup: CDR1 MGHDK, CDR2 SYGVNS. Trimming pared 8 bases from V and 0 bases from J, leaving 11 bases between. CDR3 length: 14 amino acids. This CDR3 is CASADRLSGNTIYF. The CDR3 DNA reads TGTGCCAGCGCAGACAGACTCTCTGGAAACACCATATATTTT.

The V call is TRBV6-5, the J call TRBJ1-3, with D maybe TRBD1 (6 bases). Germline V lookup: CDR1 MNHEY, CDR2 SVGAGI. This CDR3 is 12 amino acids long. Trimming pared 5 bases from V and 9 bases from J, leaving 11 bases between. CDR3 nucleotide sequence: TGTGCCAGCAGTCTACAGGGTGGCACCATATATTTT. As protein: CASSLQGGTIYF.

The CDR3 sequence is CASSQAPPETQYF. The CDR3 nucleotides read TGCGCCAGCAGCCAGGCCCCCCCAGAGACCCAGTACTTC. J is TRBJ2-5 and V is TRBV4-1; no reliable D call. Trimming cost V 3 bases and J 4 bases, with 9 bases left between them. Per germline, CDR1 MGHRA and CDR2 YSYEKL. The CDR3 consists of 13 residues.

V is TRBV25-1 and J is TRBJ1-3; 10 positions match TRBD1. From germline, CDR1 is MGHDK and CDR2 SYGVNS. The CDR3 is made up of 14 amino acids. V shed 4 bases and J 3 bases; nucleotides not matched to a gene: 0. CDR3 in DNA: TGTGCCAGCAGTGGGACAGGGGGTGGAAACACCATATATTTT. Encoded protein: CASSGTGGGNTIYF.

The rearrangement joins TRBV19 to TRBJ2-2; 7 bases match TRBD1. Germline assignment: CDR1 LNHDA and CDR2 SQIVND (reference sequence). This CDR3 spans 16 amino acids. Trimming removed 5 bases from V and 0 bases from J; junction bases left unmatched: 6. Here the CDR3 reads CASSSRTGPNTGELFF. Written as DNA, the CDR3 is TGTGCCAGTAGTTCGAGGACAGGACCGAACACCGGGGAGCTGTTTTTT.

V gene TRBV10-3 combines with J gene TRBJ1-6, with 8 bases that match TRBD1. CDR3 size: 17 residues. Germline CDR1 and CDR2: ENHRY and SYGVKD. The V segment lost 4 bases and the J segment 8 bases; nucleotides outside the gene matches: 13. In nucleotides, the CDR3 is TGTGCCATCAGTGGCTTTAGGGCAGGGGGCCAGGATTCACCCCTCCACTTT. Its translation: CAISGFRAGGQDSPLHF.

This rearrangement joins TRBV27 to TRBJ2-7; 12 nucleotides align to TRBD2. The CDR3 has 16 residues. Trimming cost V 4 bases and J 5 bases; bases outside gene matches: 9. Germline V gene data show CDR1 as MNHEY and CDR2 as SMNVEV (reference sequence). The CDR3 protein is CASSSHSSGRGDEQYF. The CDR3 DNA follows: TGTGCCAGCAGTTCACACTCTAGCGGGAGGGGGGACGAGCAGTACTTC.

This chain uses TRBV7-9 with TRBJ2-2; 7 bases fit TRBD1. Germline CDR1 and CDR2: SEHNR and FQNEAQ (reference sequence). V trimming: 5 bases; J trimming: 4 bases; junction bases outside the gene matches: 7. The CDR3 consists of 15 residues. The CDR3 region has the DNA TGTGCCAGCAGCCCTAGGGGGCGAGGCACCGGGGAGCTGTTTTTT. Protein: CASSPRGRGTGELFF.

This sequence joins TRBV6-1 and TRBJ2-1; TRBD2 aligns across 7 bases. Germline trimming cut 3 bases from V and 0 bases from J; bases unmatched to any gene: 2. CDR3 length: 15 residues. Germline loops: CDR1 MNHNS, CDR2 SASEGT. The chain's CDR3 is CASSDLADSYNEQFF. As DNA, the CDR3 is TGTGCCAGCAGTGACCTAGCGGACTCCTACAATGAGCAGTTCTTC.

Of note for this clone: Sequence at one end of the junction differs from germline and may be a read error. This chain connects TRBV18 to TRBJ1-4; the D gene is possibly TRBD1 (6 bases). Germline V gene lookup returns CDR1 KGHSH and CDR2 LQKENI. The CDR3 contains 15 residues. The CDR3 DNA reads as TGTGCCAGCCCACCACTGGACAGCCCCAATGAAAAACTGTTTTTT. Translating gives CASPPLDSPNEKLFF.

The chain carries TRBV5-6 and TRBJ1-1; weak D call: TRBD1 (5 bases). The germline CDR1 and CDR2 sequences are SGHDT and YYEEEE. Trimming removed 4 bases from V and 2 bases from J, with 12 bases in between. The CDR3 length is 14 residues. The CDR3 region has the DNA TGTGCCAGCAGCCGAAGACAGTTTAACACTGAAGCTTTCTTT. This sequence encodes CASSRRQFNTEAFF.